This TCR beta chain came from a study of cytomegalovirus exposure and HLA in healthy donors. Study summary: Early release data held some 79 million unique TCRs from HLA-typed donors. Whole-study results and caveats: Analysis was carried out at a later point, and it linked a missense DCLRE1C variant to TCR beta V- and J-gene trimming. As was reported, the HLA-A and HLA-B alleles of most subjects were accurately predicted from TCR beta sequences.

In the PCR, 60 Vbeta and 13 Jbeta primers were used. Authors' methods: About 11 million of 80 million or so unique TCR beta chains were shared, per a later count. This table comes from immunoSEQ multiplex PCR, and its TCRdb copy is limited to in-frame clones, with some not included. That table furnishes V, J and clone size, whereas the DNA furnished D and trimming. The table has about 190,000 clones, around 83% seen once. To note about this clone: Its antigen remains unidentified.

Trimming left V 5 bases short and J 3 bases short, with 14 bases between. The CDR3 extends over 14 amino acids. CDR1 and CDR2 (germline): SGHTA, FQGNSA. V is TRBV7-2 and J is TRBJ2-7; tentative D call: TRBD2 (7 bases). The specimen was PBMCs. The sequence was collected from a man aged 40-50 years in good health and CMV-seropositive. DNA for the CDR3: TGTGCCAGCAGCCCCCAAGGGGGGGACTACGAGCAGTACTTC. Encoded protein: CASSPQGGDYEQYF.